These T cell receptor beta chains were read from a single sample in a study of blood T cell repertoires in COVID-19. Profiling relied on immunoSEQ multiplex PCR, and the TCRdb table lists in-frame clones only, not all of them. Seen here are 290,000 or so clones, 85% to 90% observed once, and the top ten hold 3.5% to 5%. Sample: PBMCs or T cells enriched from blood (not recorded which). The receptors derive from a woman aged 18-29 years with acute COVID-19. Each CDR3 is given with its conserved first and last residue.

cdr3_aa | v_call
CASSQVQGGEAFF | TRBV3-1/TRBV3-2
CASSSGLSYSPLHF | TRBV27
CASSPTLGGSWGQYF | TRBV7-9
CASSSGQDGNTIYF | TRBV11-3
CASSFHAGGSISDQYF | TRBV7-9
CASSQEGPRGGYEQYF | TRBV4-1
CASSVPAGQILLSYEQYF | TRBV2
CASSRDRRYEQYF | TRBV19
CASSRGQGPGELFF | TRBV19
CASSLEWPSGGSNEQFF | TRBV7-2
CATSDAGTHLEETQYF | TRBV15
CASRGTGDSYEQYF | TRBV6-6